The 28 T cell receptor beta chains listed next were all sequenced from one sample in a study of regulatory T cells in long-lasting Graves disease. Specified time point: newly diagnosed GD, antithyroid drugs for less than 3 months. Generation of the TCR library employed RNA extracted from PBMCs. Construction of the TCR beta libraries employed iRepertoire HTBI primers in conjunction with Arm-PCR of CDR3 regions. TCRdb processed the multiplex PCR reads anew with MiXCR; each CDR3 protein has one entry. The data hold under 450,000 distinct CDR3 sequences, with under 20% observed a single time. The data were also submitted as part of a second study, on T cells in Graves' hyperthyroidism and ophthalmopathy.

Sequencing was performed on peripheral blood mononuclear cells (PBMCs), taken at new diagnosis, from a patient treated with antithyroid drugs. The receptors come from a woman in her late teens or twenties with Graves disease.

The chain is built from TRBV7-9 and TRBJ1-1; TRBD1 agrees at 10 bases. This CDR3 has 15 residues. Unmatched junction bases numbered 8, after V lost 7 bases and J lost 3 bases. The V gene's germline CDR1 is SEHNR and CDR2 FQNEAQ (reference sequence). The CDR3 protein is CASNRGQGRHTEAFF. The CDR3, as DNA: TGTGCCAGCAACAGGGGACAGGGGAGGCACACTGAAGCTTTCTTT.

This clonotype has ten or more counts. The chain combines TRBV10-3 with TRBJ2-7; weak D call: TRBD1 (6 bases). This CDR3 has 14 amino acids. V dropped 11 bases and J dropped 0 bases, with 17 bases sitting between them. CDR1 and CDR2 (germline): ENHRY, SYGVKD. The CDR3 loop is CASSQDSFSYEQYF. The DNA of the CDR3 is TGTGCCTCGTCCCAGGACAGTTTCTCCTACGAGCAGTACTTC.

This chain uses TRBV19 with TRBJ1-1; D not certain. Deletions cut 6 bases from V and 4 bases from J, with 15 bases between. CDR1 is LNHDA, CDR2 SQIVND, per germline (reference sequence). The CDR3 totals 14 residues. CDR3 residues: CASRDTGGFTEAFF. CDR3 sequence (DNA): TGTGCCAGTAGAGATACGGGAGGGTTCACTGAAGCTTTCTTT.

The chain couples TRBV15 to TRBJ2-7, with TRBD2 matching 8 bases. V trimming: 2 bases; J trimming: 3 bases; junction bases outside the gene matches: 6. CDR1 is LNHNV and CDR2 is YYDKDF in the germline V gene (reference sequence). The length of the CDR3 is 15 residues. CDR3 amino acids: CATSRTGTRVYEQYF. In DNA form, the CDR3 reads TGTGCCACCAGCAGAACCGGGACTAGAGTCTACGAGCAGTACTTC.

On this clonotype itself: A much larger clone is a single base away; this may be a read error. The chain uses TRBV28 and TRBJ2-7; 7 bases are a match to TRBD2. V shed 3 bases and J 0 bases; nucleotides not matched to a gene: 2. This CDR3 region has 14 residues. Looked up from germline, CDR1 is MDHEN and CDR2 is SYDVKM. The CDR3 nucleotides are TGTGCCAGCAGTTTCGGGGGGAACTCCTACGAGCAGTACTTC. Encoded protein: CASSFGGNSYEQYF.

There are many counts of this clonotype. The V call is TRBV11-2, the J call TRBJ2-5; 10 bases map to TRBD2. V gave up 1 base and J gave up 5 bases; unmatched junction bases: 10. The CDR3 loop spans 17 amino acids. Per the germline V gene, CDR1 is SGHAT and CDR2 is FQNNGV. The CDR3 nucleotides read TGTGCCAGCAGCTTAGTCCCCCTAGCGGGGGCTGGGGAGACCCAGTACTTC. It translates to CASSLVPLAGAGETQYF.

In this sample, this clonotype turned up a few times. CDR3 DNA sequence: TGTGCCAGCAGCCCCCACAGGGGGCCTTTGAACACTGAAGCTTTCTTT. The encoded protein is CASSPHRGPLNTEAFF. This rearrangement joins TRBV7-2 to TRBJ1-1; 9 nucleotides line up with TRBD1. This CDR3 spans 16 amino acids. CDR1 is SGHTA, CDR2 FQGNSA, per germline. V trimming: 5 bases; J trimming: 0 bases; junction bases outside the gene matches: 7.

This clonotype was counted between two and nine times. The chain joins TRBV12-3 or TRBV12-4 to TRBJ2-3, with D perhaps TRBD2 (6 bases). Trimming cost V 6 bases and J 4 bases, with 14 bases left between them. The CDR3 is 14 residues long. The CDR3 region has the DNA TGTGCCAGCAGCCTCTACGGGAGAGCAGATACGCAGTATTTT. It yields the protein CASSLYGRADTQYF.

The chain is built from TRBV29-1 and TRBJ2-5; 11 nucleotides agree with TRBD2. Germline V gene data show CDR1 as SQVTM and CDR2 as ANQGSEA. The CDR3 covers 12 residues. The V segment lost 8 bases and the J segment 5 bases; nucleotides outside the gene matches: 4. The CDR3 protein is CSLRLAGETQYF. The DNA for the CDR3 is TGCAGCCTCCGACTAGCGGGGGAGACCCAGTACTTC.

The chain couples TRBV12-3 or TRBV12-4 to TRBJ2-7; D gene ambiguous. V gave up 3 bases and J gave up 3 bases, with 9 bases separating them. This CDR3 has 13 residues. CDR3 amino acids: CASSFPLGYEQYF. CDR3 in DNA: TGTGCCAGCAGTTTTCCCTTGGGCTACGAGCAGTACTTC.

Concerning this clonotype itself: Mismatch with germline at one junction end may stem from a read error. V is TRBV27 and J is TRBJ2-1; D is perhaps TRBD2 (7 bases). The CDR3 covers 17 residues. The V gene's germline CDR1 is MNHEY and CDR2 SMNVEV (reference sequence). CDR3 residues: CASSTRRGGGSYNEQFF. CDR3 DNA: TGTGCCAGCAGTACTCGTAGGGGGGGGGGCTCCTACAATGAACAGTTCTTC.

This clonotype was seen repeatedly, ten times or more. V and J are TRBV11-1 and TRBJ1-1, with D possibly being TRBD1 (5 bases). With 5 bases removed from V and 0 bases from J, the gap between germline ends came to 13 bases. Germline V gene lookup returns CDR1 SGHAT and CDR2 FQDESV (reference sequence). The CDR3 length is 15 residues. CDR3 sequence reads: CASSPGDSLNTEAFF. In DNA form, the CDR3 reads TGTGCCAGCAGCCCGGGAGACAGCTTGAACACTGAAGCTTTCTTT.

This clonotype was seen only a few times. The chain employs TRBV5-1 and TRBJ1-1; D uncertain. The V end was cut by 0 bases, the J end by 4 bases, with 13 bases between. The CDR3 runs 15 residues. Germline V gives CDR1 SGHRS, CDR2 YFSETQ. The CDR3 spells CASSLDDPEGTEAFF. The CDR3 nucleotides read TGCGCCAGCAGCTTGGATGACCCAGAGGGCACTGAAGCTTTCTTT.

This clonotype was recorded at least ten times. This chain joins TRBV7-9 and TRBJ2-1; 13 nucleotides agree with TRBD2. Trimming removed 1 base from V and 4 bases from J; junction bases left unmatched: 10. The germline gives CDR1 SEHNR, CDR2 FQNEAQ (reference sequence). CDR3 length equals 19 residues. CDR3 bases: TGTGCCAGCAGCTTAGTTGGACTAGCGGGAGTGGGGATGTACAATGAGCAGTTCTTC. It specifies CASSLVGLAGVGMYNEQFF. Combining the CDR3 with reference TRBV7-9 and TRBJ2-1 gives the whole variable domain DTGVSQNPRHKITKRGQNVTFRCDPISEHNRLYWYRQTLGQGPEFLTYFQNEAQLEKSRLLSDRFSAERPKGSFSTLEIQRTEQGDSAMYLCASSLVGLAGVGMYNEQFFGPGTRLTVL.

This clonotype was seen repeatedly, ten times or more. The chain links TRBV2 to TRBJ2-7; either TRBD1 or TRBD2 may fit D (6 bases each). This CDR3 region has 14 residues. Trimming removed 6 bases from V and 4 bases from J, with 16 bases in between. CDR1 SNHLY and CDR2 FYNNEI come from the germline V gene. CDR3 region: CASRLLGGKYEQYF. In DNA, the CDR3 is TGTGCCAGCAGGCTACTAGGGGGGAAATACGAGCAGTACTTC.

The chain couples TRBV4-3 to TRBJ2-7; possibly TRBD1 or TRBD2 for D (6 bases each). The ends were cut back, 4 bases at V and 0 bases at J, with 16 bases in the middle. The CDR3 length is 16 residues. Germline-derived CDR1 and CDR2 are LGHNA and YSLEER. The CDR3 nucleotides read TGCGCCAGCAGCCCCCAGACAGGAGGGGGCTCCTACGAGCAGTACTTC. It is translated as CASSPQTGGGSYEQYF.

The V call is TRBV20-1, the J call TRBJ2-7; D unclear. The CDR3 contains 12 residues. Germline V CDR1 and CDR2: DFQATT, SNEGSKA (reference sequence). V was pared by 6 bases and J by 2 bases, with 11 bases between. The DNA for the CDR3 is TGCAGTGCACAAGCGTTGACCTACGAGCAGTACTTC. Translating gives CSAQALTYEQYF.

In its sample, this clonotype was seen many times. This chain uses TRBV6-1 with TRBJ1-1, with TRBD1 matching 10 bases. V was pared by 6 bases and J by 5 bases, with 6 bases of the junction left unmatched. The CDR3 extends over 14 amino acids. Germline V gene data show CDR1 as MNHNS and CDR2 as SASEGT. The CDR3 DNA is TGTGCCAGCAGGGGGACAGGGGATAGGACTGAAGCTTTCTTT. It yields the protein CASRGTGDRTEAFF.

In nucleotides, the CDR3 is TGTGCCAGCAGCTCCACTGCTCAGGGGGTTGGTGACACTGAAGCTTTCTTT. This codes for CASSSTAQGVGDTEAFF. V gene TRBV7-3 combines with J gene TRBJ1-1; 7 nucleotides agree with TRBD1. CDR1 SGHTA and CDR2 FQGTGA come from the germline V gene. With 4 bases clipped from V and 3 bases from J, the junction kept 14 bases outside the gene matches. The CDR3 sequence is 17 residues long.

Ten or more counts support this clonotype. The chain couples TRBV20-1 to TRBJ2-7, with 7 bases aligning to TRBD1. Germline V gene sequence: CDR1 DFQATT, CDR2 SNEGSKA (reference sequence). V lost 3 bases, J lost 3 bases, and 11 bases stayed unmatched. The CDR3 is 15 amino acids. The CDR3 DNA reads TGCAGTGCTAGGGACATACAGGGGATTGACTACGAGCAGTACTTC. Its protein is CSARDIQGIDYEQYF.

This clonotype was counted at least ten times. This chain links TRBV20-1 with TRBJ1-6; D possibly corresponds to TRBD1 (5 bases). Germline CDR1 and CDR2: DFQATT and SNEGSKA (reference sequence). CDR3 length: 13 residues. The V gene lost 6 bases and the J gene lost 10 bases, with 16 bases spanning the gap. CDR3 residues: CSARSQGGSPLHF. CDR3 coding DNA: TGCAGTGCCCGCTCCCAGGGTGGATCACCCCTCCACTTT.

This clonotype showed up many times. This chain uses TRBV13 with TRBJ2-1; TRBD2 aligns across 12 bases. This CDR3 region has 17 residues. The V gene's germline CDR1 is PRHDT and CDR2 FYEKMQ (reference sequence). With 4 bases clipped from V and 6 bases from J, the junction kept 10 bases outside the gene matches. The CDR3 nucleotides read TGTGCCAGCAGCTCCGGACTAGCGGGGTATGTCGTCAATGAGCAGTTCTTC. It yields the protein CASSSGLAGYVVNEQFF. The full variable domain, completed using reference TRBV13 and TRBJ2-1, is AAGVIQSPRHLIKEKRETATLKCYPIPRHDTVYWYQQGPGQDPQFLISFYEKMQSDKGSIPDRFSAQQFSDYHSELNMSSLELGDSALYFCASSSGLAGYVVNEQFFGPGTRLTVL.

The rearrangement uses TRBV7-9 and TRBJ1-4, with 10 bases that match TRBD1. The CDR3 is 14 amino acids. Germline V CDR1 and CDR2: SEHNR, FQNEAQ (reference sequence). Germline trimming cut 3 bases from V and 6 bases from J; bases unmatched to any gene: 1. In nucleotides, the CDR3 is TGTGCCAGCAGCTTCGGGACAGGGGATGAAAAACTGTTTTTT. Encoded protein: CASSFGTGDEKLFF.

This clonotype was counted ten times or more. The chain uses TRBV27 and TRBJ1-1, with 7 bases matching TRBD1. Per germline, CDR1 MNHEY and CDR2 SMNVEV (reference sequence). J gave up 5 bases and V 6 bases, and 9 bases lay outside the gene matches. This CDR3 has 14 amino acids. CDR3 DNA sequence: TGTGCCAGCAGCCACTCGACAGGGTCGACTGAAGCTTTCTTT. Its protein product is CASSHSTGSTEAFF.

The genes are TRBV6-2 or TRBV6-3 and TRBJ1-4; D is undetermined. V lost 5 bases to trimming and J lost 0 bases, with 13 bases between them. Germline values: CDR1 MNHEY, CDR2 SVGEGT. There are 16 residues in the CDR3. The CDR3 protein is CASSVNHMTTNEKLFF. For the CDR3, the DNA is TGTGCCAGCAGTGTAAATCACATGACAACTAATGAAAAACTGTTTTTT.

The J gene is TRBJ2-7, the V gene TRBV5-1; 10 nucleotides line up with TRBD1. The CDR3 runs 16 residues. Germline V CDR1 and CDR2: SGHRS, YFSETQ. V trimming: 5 bases; J trimming: 1 base; junction bases outside the gene matches: 9. CDR3: CASRSGTGAMSYEQYF. Written as DNA, the CDR3 is TGCGCCAGCAGATCCGGGACAGGGGCTATGTCCTACGAGCAGTACTTC.

The rearrangement joins TRBV19 to TRBJ1-2; no firm D call. This CDR3 comprises 12 residues. Germline CDR1 and CDR2: LNHDA and SQIVND (reference sequence). Trimming took 8 bases from V and 2 from J, leaving 9 bases between them. This CDR3 is CASQTPNYGYTF. For the CDR3, the DNA is TGTGCCAGTCAGACACCAAACTATGGCTACACCTTC.

This clonotype has at least ten counts. The gene calls are TRBV3-1 and TRBJ1-2, with D tentatively TRBD1 (6 bases). The CDR3 contains 16 residues. Trimming removed 0 bases at V and 5 bases at J, with 16 bases between. The germline CDR1 and CDR2 sequences are LGHDT and YNNKEL (reference sequence). CDR3 sequence (DNA): TGTGCCAGCAGCCAAGATCTAGTGACAGGATTATATGGCTACACCTTC. The encoded protein is CASSQDLVTGLYGYTF.